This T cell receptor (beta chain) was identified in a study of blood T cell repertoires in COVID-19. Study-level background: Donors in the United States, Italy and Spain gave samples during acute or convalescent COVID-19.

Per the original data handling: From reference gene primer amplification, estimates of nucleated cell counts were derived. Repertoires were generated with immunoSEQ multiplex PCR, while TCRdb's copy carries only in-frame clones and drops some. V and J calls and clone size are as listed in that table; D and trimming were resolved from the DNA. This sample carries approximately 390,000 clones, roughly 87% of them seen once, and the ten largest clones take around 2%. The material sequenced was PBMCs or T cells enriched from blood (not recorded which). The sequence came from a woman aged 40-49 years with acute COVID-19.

The CDR3 reads CATSDFQQGSSTDTQYF. In nucleotides, the CDR3 is TGTGCCACCAGTGATTTCCAACAGGGTAGCAGCACAGATACGCAGTATTTT. This chain links TRBV24-1 with TRBJ2-3; a weak D match, TRBD1 (6 bases). Trimming took 1 base from V and 0 from J, leaving 13 bases between them. Germline CDR1 reads KGHDR; CDR2 reads SFDVKD. CDR3 size: 17 residues.